Shown below are 24 T cell receptor beta chains from a single sample sequenced in a study of OX40 agonist ivuxolimab in advanced cancers. Libraries were prepared by immunoSEQ multiplex PCR; TCRdb keeps only in-frame clonotypes and omits some of them. There are 73,000 or so clones in the sample; 88% occur only once, and 0.7% to 1% lies in the top ten. The source material was CD4+ or CD8+ T cells sorted from blood, sampled in a trial of the OX40 agonist ivuxolimab. These TCRs come from an adult with an advanced solid tumor such as melanoma, head and neck, liver or kidney cancer.

The chain joins TRBV14 to TRBJ1-1, with D possibly TRBD1 on 5 matching bases. Germline-derived CDR1 and CDR2 are SGHDN and FVKESK. The ends were cut back, 7 bases at V and 6 bases at J, with 15 bases in the middle. The CDR3 runs 13 residues. Here the CDR3 reads CASKAGSFAEAFF. CDR3 bases: TGTGCCAGCAAGGCAGGGAGTTTCGCTGAAGCTTTCTTT.

The chain recombines TRBV11-2 with TRBJ2-7, with D perhaps matching TRBD2 (6 bases). Germline CDR1 and CDR2: SGHAT and FQNNGV. Deletions cut 5 bases from V and 0 bases from J, with 14 bases between. This CDR3 region has 15 residues. The CDR3 here is CASSLAHTSSYEQYF. The CDR3 nucleotides are TGTGCCAGCAGCCTAGCGCACACCAGCTCCTACGAGCAGTACTTC.

The rearrangement joins TRBV19 to TRBJ2-1; D unresolved. This CDR3 has 14 residues. Germline lookup yields CDR1 LNHDA and CDR2 SQIVND (reference sequence). V was trimmed by 6 bases and J by 0 bases, leaving 9 bases between them. The chain's CDR3 is CASSLLTSYNEQFF. DNA for the CDR3: TGTGCCAGTAGCCTCCTCACCTCCTACAATGAGCAGTTCTTC. The variable domain in full, completed from reference TRBV19 and TRBJ2-1, reads DGGITQSPKYLFRKEGQNVTLSCEQNLNHDAMYWYRQDPGQGLRLIYYSQIVNDFQKGDIAEGYSVSREKKESFPLTVTSAQKNPTAFYLCASSLLTSYNEQFFGPGTRLTVL.

The chain carries TRBV9 and TRBJ1-1; D is perhaps TRBD1 (5 bases). Germline CDR1 and CDR2: SGDLS and YYNGEE. V lost 4 bases and J 5 bases, leaving 12 bases between the germline ends. The CDR3 totals 13 residues. The CDR3: CASSRGDDTEAFF. CDR3 DNA: TGTGCCAGCAGCCGAGGGGATGATACTGAAGCTTTCTTT.

V usage is TRBV6-5 and J usage is TRBJ1-2; no clear D gene. Looked up from germline, CDR1 is MNHEY and CDR2 is SVGAGI. Trimming stripped 5 bases from V and 3 bases from J, with 10 bases between. CDR3 length: 13 amino acids. Written as DNA, the CDR3 is TGTGCCAGCAGTGCTTGGAGGGACTATGGCTACACCTTC. It is translated as CASSAWRDYGYTF.

The V and J genes are TRBV6-1 and TRBJ1-5, with 8 bases lining up with TRBD1. J gave up 3 bases and V 6 bases, and 7 bases lay outside the gene matches. This CDR3 is 15 amino acids long. Per the germline V gene, CDR1 is MNHNS and CDR2 is SASEGT. DNA for the CDR3: TGTGCCAGCAGCGACCTGACAGGGGACAATCAGCCCCAGCATTTT. The encoded protein is CASSDLTGDNQPQHF.

V and J are TRBV30 and TRBJ1-5; possibly TRBD1 for D (6 bases). CDR1 and CDR2 from the germline V gene are GTSNPN and SVGIG (reference sequence). Trimming left V 2 bases short and J 7 bases short, with 15 bases between. This CDR3 comprises 14 residues. CDR3 in DNA: TGTGCCTGGAGTCCGGGGCAGGGGCGACAGCCCCAGCATTTT. Translation gives CAWSPGQGRQPQHF.

Concerning this clone: One end of the junction is discordant with germline, which a read error may explain. Other DNA sequences from this sample encode an identical CDR3 as well. The chain has TRBV6-6 and TRBJ2-5; D not certain. This CDR3 has 14 residues. CDR1 is MNHNY and CDR2 is SVGAGI in the germline V gene (reference sequence). CDR3 in amino acids: CASSFPGSQETQYF. CDR3 DNA: TGTGCCAGCAGTTTCCCTGGCTCTCAAGAGACTCAGTACTTC.

This rearrangement joins TRBV10-3 to TRBJ2-7; 8 bases match TRBD1. CDR3 length: 12 residues. The germline V gene has CDR1 ENHRY and CDR2 SYGVKD. Trimming removed 10 bases from V and 5 bases from J; junction bases left unmatched: 7. The CDR3 reads CATRQGLDEQYF. Here the CDR3 DNA reads TGTGCCACTAGACAGGGGTTGGACGAGCAGTACTTC.

J is TRBJ1-2 and V is TRBV28; D remains unclear. The V end was cut by 1 base, the J end by 9 bases, with 9 bases between. CDR3 length: 12 residues. Looked up from germline, CDR1 is MDHEN and CDR2 is SYDVKM. The CDR3 protein is CASSLSWSRYTF. In DNA form, the CDR3 reads TGTGCCAGCAGTTTATCCTGGTCTCGCTACACCTTC.

This chain uses TRBV19 with TRBJ2-2, with 12 bases aligning to TRBD2. V lost 11 bases, J lost 4 bases, and 2 bases stayed unmatched. This CDR3 region has 13 residues. The germline gives CDR1 LNHDA, CDR2 SQIVND (reference sequence). This CDR3 reads CAGGLAGTGELFF. The CDR3 DNA reads TGTGCCGGGGGACTAGCGGGCACCGGGGAGCTGTTTTTT.

A few counts support this clone. The chain links TRBV19 to TRBJ1-1; D call uncertain. The CDR3 spans 15 residues. Germline V gene data show CDR1 as LNHDA and CDR2 as SQIVND (reference sequence). V gave up 3 bases and J gave up 3 bases, with 14 bases separating them. CDR3 loop: CASSILSTGDTEAFF. The CDR3 DNA follows: TGTGCCAGTAGTATTCTCTCCACCGGGGACACTGAAGCTTTCTTT.

This rearrangement joins TRBV30 to TRBJ1-5, with D possibly TRBD1 on 6 matching bases. Germline V gene lookup returns CDR1 GTSNPN and CDR2 SVGIG (reference sequence). CDR3 length: 15 amino acids. The V and J ends lost 0 bases and 5 bases respectively, with 14 bases between them. The CDR3 nucleotides read TGTGCCTGGAGTGTAACAGGGAAACCTTATCAGCCCCAGCATTTT. Its protein is CAWSVTGKPYQPQHF.

The chain combines TRBV11-2 with TRBJ2-3, with 15 bases matching TRBD2. The CDR3 consists of 19 residues. V lost 5 bases and J lost 1; bases outside the gene matches: 10. CDR1 is SGHAT and CDR2 is FQNNGV in the germline V gene. CDR3 protein: CASSPRTSGGVIGTDTQYF. In nucleotides, the CDR3 is TGTGCCAGCAGCCCCCGGACTAGCGGGGGGGTGATCGGCACAGATACGCAGTATTTT.

J is TRBJ1-3 and V is TRBV5-4; D remains ambiguous. The CDR3 spans 14 residues. The germline CDR1 and CDR2 sequences are SGHNT and YYREEE (reference sequence). The V and J ends lost 0 bases and 4 bases respectively, with 8 bases between them. The CDR3 sequence: CASSLDGGGNTIYF. The CDR3 DNA is TGTGCCAGCAGCTTGGATGGAGGGGGAAACACCATATATTTT.

The CDR3 reads CSVFGQGVGMSFF. The CDR3 region has the DNA TGCAGCGTTTTTGGCCAGGGGGTAGGTATGTCTTTCTTT. J is TRBJ1-1 and V is TRBV29-1, with 7 bases aligning to TRBD1. V was clipped by 5 bases and J by 12 bases; unmatched bases: 15. The CDR3 length is 13 residues. CDR1 and CDR2 from the germline V gene are SQVTM and ANQGSEA.

The chain has TRBV5-1 and TRBJ2-1; 8 bases are a match to TRBD2. The length of the CDR3 is 15 residues. Germline values: CDR1 SGHRS, CDR2 YFSETQ. Trimming took 0 bases from V and 8 from J; bases not matched to a gene: 7. The CDR3, as DNA: TGCGCCAGCAGCTTGGACGCTAGCGGGTGGGATGAGCAGTTCTTC. Protein: CASSLDASGWDEQFF.

The chain carries TRBV7-9 and TRBJ2-1, with D possibly matching TRBD2 (5 bases). This CDR3 is built from 13 residues. Looked up from germline, CDR1 is SEHNR and CDR2 is FQNEAQ (reference sequence). Trimming took off 5 bases at V and 10 bases at J, with 15 bases between the two ends. CDR3 DNA: TGTGCCAGCAGCCCCCCAGTAACGGGGGAGCAGTTCTTC. This gives the protein CASSPPVTGEQFF.

This clone occurred once. The chain couples TRBV28 to TRBJ1-2; 9 nucleotides align to TRBD1. The CDR3 spans 13 residues. Germline V gene lookup returns CDR1 MDHEN and CDR2 SYDVKM. The junction had 6 bases not matched to a gene; V was cut back by 6 bases and J by 7 bases. Written as DNA, the CDR3 is TGTGCCAGCAGGATTCGGGACAGGGTTGGCTACACCTTC. This codes for CASRIRDRVGYTF.

The rearrangement uses TRBV7-3 and TRBJ2-1; 8 nucleotides align to TRBD2. Losses at the gene ends were 6 bases for V and 0 bases for J; bases not matched to a gene: 7. Looked up from germline, CDR1 is SGHTA and CDR2 is FQGTGA. This CDR3 has 16 amino acids. The CDR3 reads CASRDTSGSSYNEQFF. Written as DNA, the CDR3 is TGTGCCAGCAGGGATACTAGCGGTAGCTCCTACAATGAGCAGTTCTTC.

The chain links TRBV6-1 to TRBJ2-3; no clear D. Per the germline V gene, CDR1 is MNHNS and CDR2 is SASEGT. Trimming removed 7 bases from V and 7 bases from J, with 21 bases in between. The CDR3 covers 15 residues. CDR3 sequence: CASTREAALSNTQYF. For the CDR3, the DNA is TGTGCCAGCACCCGAGAGGCAGCGCTAAGCAATACGCAGTATTTT.

The gene calls are TRBV27 and TRBJ1-4, with D possibly matching TRBD1 (6 bases). Germline CDR1 MNHEY, CDR2 SMNVEV (reference sequence). The V gene lost 4 bases and the J gene lost 8 bases, with 17 bases spanning the gap. The CDR3 is 15 amino acids. The CDR3 loop reads CASSSLGAQREKLFF. Here the CDR3 DNA reads TGTGCCAGCAGTTCCCTGGGGGCCCAGCGGGAAAAACTGTTTTTT.

The chain carries TRBV9 and TRBJ2-1; 10 bases align to TRBD2. The junction had 7 bases not matched to a gene; V was cut back by 4 bases and J by 0 bases. The CDR3 is 17 amino acids. In germline, CDR1 is SGDLS, CDR2 YYNGEE. The CDR3 DNA sequence: TGTGCCAGCAGCAAGCGGACTAGCGGAAGCTCCTACAATGAGCAGTTCTTC. This codes for CASSKRTSGSSYNEQFF.

The DNA for the CDR3 is TGTGCCATCAGTGAGTCAGGCGGGAGGATGACTTATGGCTACACCTTC. It translates to CAISESGGRMTYGYTF. The genes are TRBV10-3 and TRBJ1-2; D remains unclear. This CDR3 is built from 16 residues. The germline CDR1 and CDR2 sequences are ENHRY and SYGVKD. Trimming left V 0 bases short and J 5 bases short, with 16 bases between.